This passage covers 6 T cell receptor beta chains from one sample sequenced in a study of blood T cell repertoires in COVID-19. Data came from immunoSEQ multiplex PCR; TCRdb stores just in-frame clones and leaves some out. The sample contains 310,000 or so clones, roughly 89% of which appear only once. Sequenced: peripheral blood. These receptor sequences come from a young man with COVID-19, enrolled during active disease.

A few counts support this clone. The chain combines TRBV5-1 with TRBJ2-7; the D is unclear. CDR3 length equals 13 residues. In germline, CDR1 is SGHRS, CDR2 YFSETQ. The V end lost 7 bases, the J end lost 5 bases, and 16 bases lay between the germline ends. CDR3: CASEIAPFHEQYF. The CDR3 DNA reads TGCGCCAGCGAAATAGCTCCGTTTCACGAGCAGTACTTC.

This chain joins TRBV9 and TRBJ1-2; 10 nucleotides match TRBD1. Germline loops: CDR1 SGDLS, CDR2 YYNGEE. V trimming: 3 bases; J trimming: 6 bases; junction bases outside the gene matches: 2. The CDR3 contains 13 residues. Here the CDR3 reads CASSAGTGDGYTF. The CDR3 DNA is TGTGCCAGCAGCGCAGGGACAGGGGATGGCTACACCTTC.

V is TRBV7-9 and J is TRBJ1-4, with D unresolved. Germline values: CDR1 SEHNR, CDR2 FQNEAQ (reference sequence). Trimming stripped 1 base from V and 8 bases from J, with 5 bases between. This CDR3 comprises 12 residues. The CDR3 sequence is CASSLESEKLFF. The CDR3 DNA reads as TGTGCCAGCAGCTTAGAATCAGAAAAACTGTTTTTT.

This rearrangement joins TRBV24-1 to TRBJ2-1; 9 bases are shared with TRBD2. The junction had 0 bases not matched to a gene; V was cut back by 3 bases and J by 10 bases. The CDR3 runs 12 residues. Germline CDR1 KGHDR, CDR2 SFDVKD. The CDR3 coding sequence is TGTGCCACCAGTGATGGACTAGCGGAGCAGTTCTTC. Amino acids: CATSDGLAEQFF.

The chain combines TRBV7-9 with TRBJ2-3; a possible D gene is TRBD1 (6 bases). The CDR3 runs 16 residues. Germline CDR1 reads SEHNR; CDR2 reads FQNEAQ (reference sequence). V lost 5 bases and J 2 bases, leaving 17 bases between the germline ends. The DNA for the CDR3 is TGTGCCAGCAGCCACCAAATGGACAGAGTCACAGATACGCAGTATTTT. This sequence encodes CASSHQMDRVTDTQYF.

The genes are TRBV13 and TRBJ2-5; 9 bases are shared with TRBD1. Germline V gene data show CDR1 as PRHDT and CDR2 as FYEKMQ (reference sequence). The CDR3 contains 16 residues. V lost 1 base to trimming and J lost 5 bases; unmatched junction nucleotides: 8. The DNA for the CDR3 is TGTGCCAGCAGCTTAGTGAGGACAGGGGAAGGGGAGACCCAGTACTTC. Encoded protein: CASSLVRTGEGETQYF.